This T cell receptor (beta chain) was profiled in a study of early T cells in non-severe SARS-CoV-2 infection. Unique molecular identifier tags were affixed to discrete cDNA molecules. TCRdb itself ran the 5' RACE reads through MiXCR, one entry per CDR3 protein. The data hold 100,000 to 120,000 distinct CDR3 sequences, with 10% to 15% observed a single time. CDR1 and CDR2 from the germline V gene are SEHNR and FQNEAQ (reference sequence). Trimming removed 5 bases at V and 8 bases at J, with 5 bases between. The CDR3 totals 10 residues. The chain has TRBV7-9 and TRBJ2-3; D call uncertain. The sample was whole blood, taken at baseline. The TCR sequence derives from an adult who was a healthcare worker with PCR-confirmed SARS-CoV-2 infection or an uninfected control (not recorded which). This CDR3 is CASSPSTQYF. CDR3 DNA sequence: TGTGCCAGCAGCCCCAGTACGCAGTATTTT.